Each of the 26 T cell receptor beta chains below was sequenced from the same sample in a study of T-cell memory formation after mild COVID-19. TCRdb reprocessed the 5' RACE reads via MiXCR and lists one record per CDR3 protein. The sample consists of 280,000 or so distinct CDR3 sequences, over 7% of them appearing once. Material: PBMCs or a T cell subset sorted from them (not recorded which). Every receptor here comes from a man between 18 and 29 years old who had mild COVID-19 (a few samples of this study predate the infection). Cell type and time point are not known.

The sample holds many counts of this clonotype. This chain connects TRBV7-8 to TRBJ2-1; 8 bases agree with TRBD1. Germline-derived CDR1 and CDR2 are SGHVS and FQNEAQ. This CDR3 has 18 amino acids. Trimming removed 2 bases from V and 4 bases from J; junction bases left unmatched: 13. DNA for the CDR3: TGTGCCAGCAGCTTAAGGCAGGGGGCTATTCTCGGGTACAATGAGCAGTTCTTC. Its protein is CASSLRQGAILGYNEQFF.

A few counts support this clonotype. This chain connects TRBV6-5 to TRBJ2-2; no firm D call. CDR3 length: 14 amino acids. In germline, CDR1 is MNHEY, CDR2 SVGAGI. Trimming cost V 2 bases and J 6 bases, with 10 bases left between them. CDR3 nucleotide sequence: TGTGCCAGCAGTTACCGTCCACTGGCCGGGGAGCTGTTTTTT. As protein: CASSYRPLAGELFF.

This clonotype was counted many times. The chain uses TRBV7-2 and TRBJ1-1; 10 bases fit TRBD1. V was clipped by 5 bases and J by 0 bases; unmatched bases: 6. CDR3 length: 16 residues. Germline V gene sequence: CDR1 SGHTA, CDR2 FQGNSA. In DNA form, the CDR3 reads TGTGCCAGCAGCCCGTGGGACAGGGGCTTGAACACTGAAGCTTTCTTT. This translates into CASSPWDRGLNTEAFF.

V usage is TRBV6-2 or TRBV6-3 and J usage is TRBJ2-7; TRBD2 agrees at 8 bases. The V segment lost 2 bases and the J segment 2 bases; nucleotides outside the gene matches: 2. The germline V gene encodes CDR1 MNHEY and CDR2 SVGEGT. This CDR3 is built from 14 residues. CDR3 region: CASSYERGPYEQYF. In DNA form, the CDR3 reads TGTGCCAGCAGTTACGAGCGGGGGCCCTACGAGCAGTACTTC.

This clonotype occurred a few times. V is TRBV6-6 and J is TRBJ2-5, with TRBD1 as a possible D gene (7 bases). V dropped 5 bases and J dropped 5 bases, with 12 bases sitting between them. CDR1 and CDR2 from the germline V gene are MNHNY and SVGAGI (reference sequence). The CDR3 consists of 13 residues. Written as DNA, the CDR3 is TGTGCCAGCAGTACGCCAGGGGGGGAGACCCAGTACTTC. The encoded protein is CASSTPGGETQYF.

Turning to this clonotype: A read error may produce the germline difference seen at one junction end. This chain uses TRBV29-1 with TRBJ1-1, with a weak D call TRBD1 (5 bases). CDR1 SQVTM and CDR2 ANQGSEA come from the germline V gene. This CDR3 contains 15 residues. The CDR3 spells CSVRGARGGNTEALF. CDR3 DNA: TGCAGCGTTCGTGGAGCCCGTGGGGGTAACACTGAAGCTTTATTT.

The chain combines TRBV6-6 with TRBJ2-3; 13 nucleotides match TRBD2. The CDR3 has 17 residues. After removal of 5 bases from V and 1 base from J, the junction contained 6 bases not matched to a gene. Germline-derived CDR1 and CDR2 are MNHNY and SVGAGI (reference sequence). This CDR3 is CASSPRLAGGRTDTQYF. The DNA for the CDR3 is TGTGCCAGCAGTCCGAGACTAGCGGGGGGACGCACAGATACGCAGTATTTT.

The J gene is TRBJ2-2, the V gene TRBV5-1; D not certain. The CDR3 length is 16 residues. With 4 bases removed from V and 4 bases from J, the gap between germline ends came to 17 bases. Germline-derived CDR1 and CDR2 are SGHRS and YFSETQ. In DNA, the CDR3 is TGCGCCAGCAGCCGTACCGTAGGTTCAGGCACCGGGGAGCTGTTTTTT. As protein: CASSRTVGSGTGELFF.

Ten or more counts support this clonotype. This chain joins TRBV7-3 and TRBJ2-1; no clear D. The length of the CDR3 is 13 residues. Germline assignment: CDR1 SGHTA and CDR2 FQGTGA. Trimming took off 2 bases at V and 3 bases at J, with 5 bases between the two ends. CDR3 sequence (DNA): TGTGCCAGCAGCTTAGGGTACTACAATGAGCAGTTCTTC. It translates to CASSLGYYNEQFF.

V and J are TRBV7-2 and TRBJ2-5; 11 nucleotides agree with TRBD2. Germline CDR1 is SGHTA and CDR2 is FQGNSA. The CDR3 length is 16 residues. J gave up 3 bases and V 9 bases, and 12 bases lay outside the gene matches. Here the CDR3 DNA reads TGTGCCAGTCAGATTGGCGGGACTAGCGGAAAAGAGACCCAGTACTTC. This translates into CASQIGGTSGKETQYF. Together with reference TRBV7-2 and TRBJ2-5, the CDR3 gives the full variable domain: GAGVSQSPSNKVTEKGKDVELRCDPISGHTALYWYRQSLGQGLEFLIYFQGNSAPDKSGLPSDRFSAERTGGSVSTLTIQRTQQEDSAVYLCASQIGGTSGKETQYFGPGTRLLVL.

J is TRBJ2-7 and V is TRBV5-1; 11 nucleotides line up with TRBD1. The CDR3 totals 15 residues. Germline V CDR1 and CDR2: SGHRS, YFSETQ. The V segment lost 2 bases and the J segment 4 bases; nucleotides outside the gene matches: 5. CDR3 region: CASSFGQGASYEQYF. The CDR3 DNA sequence: TGCGCCAGCAGCTTCGGACAGGGGGCTTCATACGAGCAGTACTTC. Looking up the rest from reference TRBV5-1 and TRBJ2-7 gives the full variable domain: KAGVTQTPRYLIKTRGQQVTLSCSPISGHRSVSWYQQTPGQGLQFLFEYFSETQRNKGNFPGRFSGRQFSNSRSEMNVSTLELGDSALYLCASSFGQGASYEQYFGPGTRLTVT.

The chain combines TRBV12-3 or TRBV12-4 with TRBJ2-4, with D unclear. Trimming shortened V by 6 bases and J by 1 base, and 19 bases separated the two germline ends. The CDR3 runs to 17 residues. CDR3 in amino acids: CASSPGRRFYAKNIQYF. As DNA, the CDR3 is TGTGCCAGCAGCCCGGGCCGTCGGTTTTACGCCAAAAACATTCAGTACTTC.

V usage is TRBV18 and J usage is TRBJ2-7, with 8 bases identical to TRBD1. Germline CDR1 is KGHSH and CDR2 is LQKENI. This CDR3 has 15 residues. V trimming: 3 bases; J trimming: 2 bases; junction bases outside the gene matches: 6. CDR3 loop: CASSPVQGDAYEQYF. The CDR3 region has the DNA TGTGCCAGCTCACCGGTACAGGGGGATGCCTACGAGCAGTACTTC.

This clonotype was seen more than once but under ten times. The V call is TRBV29-1, the J call TRBJ1-2; D unresolved. Trimming stripped 0 bases from V and 7 bases from J, with 6 bases between. Germline assignment: CDR1 SQVTM and CDR2 ANQGSEA. CDR3 size: 11 residues. The CDR3 nucleotides read TGCAGCGTTGAAGAGCGGGGTGGCTACACCTTC. It is translated as CSVEERGGYTF.

This clonotype occurred a few times. The gene calls are TRBV3-1 and TRBJ1-1, with D perhaps matching TRBD1 (5 bases). The CDR3 runs to 14 residues. CDR1 and CDR2 from the germline V gene are LGHDT and YNNKEL (reference sequence). V was trimmed by 4 bases and J by 1 base, leaving 10 bases between them. This CDR3 reads CASSLRDGNTEAFF. The CDR3 DNA reads TGTGCCAGCAGCCTCAGGGACGGGAACACTGAAGCTTTCTTT.

This chain joins TRBV29-1 and TRBJ1-2, with 9 bases that match TRBD1. Germline assignment: CDR1 SQVTM and CDR2 ANQGSEA. Germline trimming cut 6 bases from V and 4 bases from J; bases unmatched to any gene: 3. CDR3 length: 12 residues. For the CDR3, the DNA is TGCAGCGTCGGACAGGGGATCTATGGCTACACCTTC. Translation gives CSVGQGIYGYTF.

Ten or more counts support this clonotype. The chain employs TRBV27 and TRBJ2-3, with a possible D match to TRBD2 (7 bases). CDR1 and CDR2 (germline): MNHEY, SMNVEV (reference sequence). CDR3 size: 13 residues. V lost 5 bases and J lost 6, with 12 bases in between. CDR3 DNA sequence: TGTGCCAGCAGTATCGGGGGGCTGGATACGCAGTATTTT. Translation gives CASSIGGLDTQYF.

The table lists this clonotype with a few counts. V gene TRBV20-1 combines with J gene TRBJ2-3, with 7 bases aligning to TRBD2. The CDR3 is 13 residues long. Unmatched junction bases numbered 5, after V lost 7 bases and J lost 1 base. CDR1 and CDR2 from the germline V gene are DFQATT and SNEGSKA (reference sequence). DNA of the CDR3: TGCAGTGTAAGGGCGGGGGGCACAGATACGCAGTATTTT. Its protein product is CSVRAGGTDTQYF.

The rearrangement uses TRBV12-3 or TRBV12-4 and TRBJ1-2, with 9 bases fitting TRBD1. This CDR3 spans 14 amino acids. The ends lost 9 bases at V and 7 bases at J; junction bases unmatched: 12. This CDR3 reads CASRSTGTGSGYTF. The CDR3 DNA sequence: TGTGCCAGTAGAAGTACCGGGACAGGGTCTGGCTACACCTTC.

The chain couples TRBV4-1 to TRBJ2-5; no reliable D call. V lost 5 bases and J 2 bases, leaving 15 bases between the germline ends. Germline-derived CDR1 and CDR2 are MGHRA and YSYEKL. CDR3 size: 15 residues. The CDR3 is CASSFSQTPQETQYF. CDR3 coding DNA: TGCGCCAGCAGCTTTTCGCAGACACCACAAGAGACCCAGTACTTC.

This chain uses TRBV7-9 with TRBJ2-1, with 14 bases that match TRBD2. This CDR3 has 18 residues. Germline V gene lookup returns CDR1 SEHNR and CDR2 FQNEAQ (reference sequence). The V and J ends lost 5 bases and 1 base, in that order; junction bases with no gene match: 7. The CDR3 DNA is TGTGCCAGCAGCCCGGGGACTAGCGGGGGCAGATCCTACAATGAGCAGTTCTTC. Its translation: CASSPGTSGGRSYNEQFF. The variable domain in full, completed from reference TRBV7-9 and TRBJ2-1, reads DTGVSQNPRHKITKRGQNVTFRCDPISEHNRLYWYRQTLGQGPEFLTYFQNEAQLEKSRLLSDRFSAERPKGSFSTLEIQRTEQGDSAMYLCASSPGTSGGRSYNEQFFGPGTRLTVL.

At least ten counts were recorded for this clonotype. This chain connects TRBV2 to TRBJ2-3; weak D call: TRBD2 (6 bases). Deletions cut 2 bases from V and 10 bases from J, with 16 bases between. Germline values: CDR1 SNHLY, CDR2 FYNNEI. The CDR3 runs to 14 residues. The CDR3 DNA reads as TGTGCCAGCAGTGAAATTCGTGGGGACTCAGCGCAGTATTTT. It encodes CASSEIRGDSAQYF.

The chain combines TRBV7-2 with TRBJ2-5; 7 nucleotides line up with TRBD2. The CDR3 runs 16 residues. V gave up 6 bases and J gave up 2 bases; unmatched junction bases: 12. Looked up from germline, CDR1 is SGHTA and CDR2 is FQGNSA. The CDR3 spells CASRPSGSGAQETQYF. The CDR3 DNA is TGTGCCAGCAGGCCCTCGGGCAGCGGGGCACAAGAGACCCAGTACTTC.

This clonotype was observed at least ten times. J is TRBJ2-1 and V is TRBV6-2 or TRBV6-3; D possibly corresponds to TRBD2 (5 bases). V lost 2 bases and J 5 bases, leaving 7 bases between the germline ends. Germline V gene lookup returns CDR1 MNHEY and CDR2 SVGEGT. There are 13 residues in the CDR3. This CDR3 is CASSYGGDNEQFF. In nucleotides, the CDR3 is TGTGCCAGCAGTTACGGAGGAGACAATGAGCAGTTCTTC.

This clonotype has just a few counts. This sequence joins TRBV4-3 and TRBJ2-3, with a possible D match to TRBD2 (6 bases). Trimming left V 1 base short and J 2 bases short, with 10 bases between. There are 15 residues in the CDR3. The V gene's germline CDR1 is LGHNA and CDR2 YSLEER. For the CDR3, the DNA is TGCGCCAGCAGCCAAGCCCCGGGGGTCACAGATACGCAGTATTTT. Encoded protein: CASSQAPGVTDTQYF.

The rearrangement links TRBV5-6 to TRBJ1-1, with a tentative D call TRBD1 (5 bases). CDR1 and CDR2 from the germline V gene are SGHDT and YYEEEE. Trimming removed 7 bases at V and 5 bases at J, with 15 bases between. The CDR3 totals 13 residues. Here the CDR3 reads CASGKTGTTEAFF. In DNA, the CDR3 is TGTGCCAGCGGAAAGACCGGGACTACTGAAGCTTTCTTT.